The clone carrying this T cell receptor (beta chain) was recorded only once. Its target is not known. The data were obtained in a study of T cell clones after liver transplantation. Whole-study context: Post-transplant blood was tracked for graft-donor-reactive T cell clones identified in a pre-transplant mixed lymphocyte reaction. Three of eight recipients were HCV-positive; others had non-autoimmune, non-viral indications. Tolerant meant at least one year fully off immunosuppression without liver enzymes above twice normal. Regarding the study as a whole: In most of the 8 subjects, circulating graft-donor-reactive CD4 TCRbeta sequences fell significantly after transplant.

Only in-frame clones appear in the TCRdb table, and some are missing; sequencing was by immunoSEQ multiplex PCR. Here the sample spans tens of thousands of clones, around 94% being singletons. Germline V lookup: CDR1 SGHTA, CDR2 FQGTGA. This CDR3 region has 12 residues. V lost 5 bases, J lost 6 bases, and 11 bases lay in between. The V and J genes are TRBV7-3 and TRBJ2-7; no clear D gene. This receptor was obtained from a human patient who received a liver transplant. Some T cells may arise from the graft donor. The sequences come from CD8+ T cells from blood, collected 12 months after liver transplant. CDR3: CASSPRHGEQYF. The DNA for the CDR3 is TGTGCCAGCAGCCCGCGGCACGGCGAGCAGTACTTC.